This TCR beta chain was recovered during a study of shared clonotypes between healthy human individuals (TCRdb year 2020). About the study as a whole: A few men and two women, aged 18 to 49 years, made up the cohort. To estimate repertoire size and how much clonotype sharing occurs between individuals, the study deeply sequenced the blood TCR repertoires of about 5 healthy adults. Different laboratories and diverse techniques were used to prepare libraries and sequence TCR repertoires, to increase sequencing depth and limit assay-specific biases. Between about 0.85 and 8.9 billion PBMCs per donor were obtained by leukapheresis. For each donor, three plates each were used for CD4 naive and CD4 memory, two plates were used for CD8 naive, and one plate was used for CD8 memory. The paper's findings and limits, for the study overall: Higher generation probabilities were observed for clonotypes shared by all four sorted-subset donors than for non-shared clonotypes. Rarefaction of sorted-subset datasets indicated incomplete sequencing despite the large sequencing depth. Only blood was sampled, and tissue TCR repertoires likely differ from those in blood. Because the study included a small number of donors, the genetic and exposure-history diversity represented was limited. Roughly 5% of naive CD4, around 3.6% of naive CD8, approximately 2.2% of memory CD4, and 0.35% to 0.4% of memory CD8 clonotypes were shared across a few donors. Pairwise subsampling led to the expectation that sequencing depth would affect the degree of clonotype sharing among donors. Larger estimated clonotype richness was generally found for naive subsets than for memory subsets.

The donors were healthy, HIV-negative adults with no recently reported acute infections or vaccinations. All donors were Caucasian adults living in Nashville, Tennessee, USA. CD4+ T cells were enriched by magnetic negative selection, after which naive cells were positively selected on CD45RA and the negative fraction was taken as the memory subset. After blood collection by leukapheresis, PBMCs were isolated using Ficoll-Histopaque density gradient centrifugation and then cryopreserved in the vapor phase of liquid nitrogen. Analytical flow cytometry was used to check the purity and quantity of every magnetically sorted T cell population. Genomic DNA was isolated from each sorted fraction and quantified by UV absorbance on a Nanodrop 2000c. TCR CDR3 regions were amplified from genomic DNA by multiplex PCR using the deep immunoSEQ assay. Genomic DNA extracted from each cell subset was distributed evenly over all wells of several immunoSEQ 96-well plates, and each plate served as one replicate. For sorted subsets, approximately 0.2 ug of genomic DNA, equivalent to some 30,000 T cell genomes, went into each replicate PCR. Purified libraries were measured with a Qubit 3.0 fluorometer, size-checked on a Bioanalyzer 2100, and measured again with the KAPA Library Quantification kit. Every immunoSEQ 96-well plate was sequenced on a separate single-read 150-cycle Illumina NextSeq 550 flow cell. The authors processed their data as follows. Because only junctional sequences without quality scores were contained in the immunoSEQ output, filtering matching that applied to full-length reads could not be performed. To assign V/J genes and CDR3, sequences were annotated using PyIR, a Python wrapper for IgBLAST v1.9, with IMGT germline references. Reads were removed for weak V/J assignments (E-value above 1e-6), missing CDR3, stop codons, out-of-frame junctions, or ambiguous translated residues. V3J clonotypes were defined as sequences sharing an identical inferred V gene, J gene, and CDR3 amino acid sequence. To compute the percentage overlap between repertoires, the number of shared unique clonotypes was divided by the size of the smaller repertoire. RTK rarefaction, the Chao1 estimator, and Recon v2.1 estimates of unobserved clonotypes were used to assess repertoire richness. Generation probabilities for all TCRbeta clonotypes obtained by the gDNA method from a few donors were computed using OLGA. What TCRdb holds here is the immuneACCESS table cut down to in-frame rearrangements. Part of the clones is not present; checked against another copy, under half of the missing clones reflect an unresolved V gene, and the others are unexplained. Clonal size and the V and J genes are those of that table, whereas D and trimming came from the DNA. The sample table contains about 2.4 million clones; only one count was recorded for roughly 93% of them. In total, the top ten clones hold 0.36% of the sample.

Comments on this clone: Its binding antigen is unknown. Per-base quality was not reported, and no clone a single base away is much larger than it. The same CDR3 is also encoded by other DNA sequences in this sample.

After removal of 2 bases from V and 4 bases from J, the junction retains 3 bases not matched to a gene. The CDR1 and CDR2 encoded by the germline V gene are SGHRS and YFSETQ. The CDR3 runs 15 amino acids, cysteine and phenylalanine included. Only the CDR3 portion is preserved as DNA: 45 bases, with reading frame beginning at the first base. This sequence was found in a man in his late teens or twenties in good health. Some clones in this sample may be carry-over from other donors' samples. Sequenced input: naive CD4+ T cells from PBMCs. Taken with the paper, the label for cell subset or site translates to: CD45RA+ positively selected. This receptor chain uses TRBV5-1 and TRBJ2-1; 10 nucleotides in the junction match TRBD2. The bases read TGCGCCAGCAGCTTAGGGACTAGCGTGTACAATGAGCAGTTCTTC. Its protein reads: CASSLGTSVYNEQFF.